This TCR beta chain was identified in a study of OX40 agonist ivuxolimab in advanced cancers. About the full investigation: The costimulatory receptor OX40 (CD134) was targeted by ivuxolimab, a fully human IgG2 agonistic monoclonal antibody. Intravenous ivuxolimab was administered to patients every 2 weeks at six dose levels: 0.01, 0.1, 0.3, 1.5, 3 and 10 mg/kg. Of the roughly 53 patients in dose escalation, some 20 had hepatocellular carcinoma, roughly 15 had melanoma, 9 had renal cell carcinoma and 9 had head and neck cancer. The dose-escalation cohort was about 86% male with a mean age of roughly 60 years, ranging from roughly 23 to 79. Patients were allowed to have had prior anti-PD-1, anti-PD-L1 or anti-CTLA-4 therapy, and less than 45% of the dose-escalation patients had previously received checkpoint inhibitors. Three dose-escalation patients achieved partial responses, one with hepatocellular carcinoma and two with cutaneous melanoma. The point of sequencing TCRbeta in the periphery was to test whether ivuxolimab changed TCR sequence diversity and drove clonal T-cell expansion. The paper describes the monotherapy dose-escalation part (N ≈ 52 patients) of the phase I trial of ivuxolimab. Overall study outcomes, separate from this receptor: Low levels of normalized T-cell clonal expansion were also seen in some patients who did not respond. At doses from 0.1 to 3.0 mg/kg, clonal expansion was seen in both CD4+ and CD8+ blood T cells between baseline and week 6. Antigen specificity was not determined for the clonally expanded peripheral T cells. After ivuxolimab, more expanded clones were found on average in CD8+ T cells than in CD4+ T cells. Partial responders in the 0.1-3.0 mg/kg groups had among the lowest normalized peripheral clonal expansion, especially among CD8+ T cells.

The CDR3 holds 16 amino acids from the cysteine to the phenylalanine. This entry keeps only the CDR3 DNA: 48 bases, framed from base 1. Based on the germline V gene (reference sequence), the CDR1 and CDR2 sequences are LNHDA and SQIVND. Relative to germline, V is missing 0 bases and J is missing 6 bases, with 8 bases of the junction outside any gene match. For sequencing of the TCRbeta CDR3 region, genomic DNA was extracted from the sorted cells. The immunoSEQ Assay was used for sequencing of TCRbeta CDR3 regions. TCRdb holds this immuneACCESS table with in-frame rearrangements only. Some clones are missing; in checked studies, unresolved V genes explain under half, and the rest has no known cause. The sample has fewer than 55,000 clones on record, about 90% of them singletons. The top ten hold around 1.7% of the sample. Notes on this clone: Its cognate antigen has yet to be identified. No clone much larger than this one lies a single base away; base qualities are absent.

The trial excluded patients who had a history of autoimmune disease or who were on systemic immunosuppression. Peripheral blood for TCR sequencing was collected from all dose cohorts at baseline, on cycle 4 day 1, and on cycle 7 day 1. Samples came from an open-label, multicenter, first-in-human phase I dose-escalation trial of ivuxolimab. The trial enrolled adults with locally advanced or metastatic head and neck squamous cell, hepatocellular, melanoma or renal cell carcinoma. Before TCR sequencing, CD4+ and CD8+ T cells were separately sorted from peripheral blood. The sequence derives from an adult with an advanced solid tumor such as melanoma, head and neck, liver or kidney cancer. The sample here was CD4+ or CD8+ T cells sorted from blood, taken in a trial of the OX40 agonist ivuxolimab. Rearrangement joined TRBV19 to TRBJ2-3, and 8 junctional nucleotides match TRBD2. DNA sequence: TGTGCCAGTAGTATAGACTCAGCGGGAGCCGTCGATACGCAGTATTTT. Its protein product is CASSIDSAGAVDTQYF.